This TCR beta chain was captured in a study of identical twins (dated by TCRdb to 2016 to 2018). Background for the entire study: To test whether fetal clonotypes persist, this study deep-sequenced TCR alpha and beta repertoires from monozygotic twins, from unrelated adults of various ages, and from cord blood. To rule out contamination, the twin experiments were replicated at different times with different library preparation protocols. General conclusions and limits of the study: Invariant T cells such as MAIT and iNKT could partly confound zero-insertion analyses, although diverse VJ usage argued against such confounding for most clonotypes. Out-of-frame TCR alpha sharing in monozygotic twins was systematically underestimated by recombination models, whereas sharing between unrelated individuals was in agreement with the recombination models. Compared with coincidental sharing between unrelated individuals, an excess of low generation-probability sequences was observed among out-of-frame TCR alpha sequences shared between twins. Conclusions relied on cross-sectional statistical analysis, since the same donors could not be followed over many years. A weaker excess of twin sharing was found in beta out-of-frame sequences because the signal-to-noise ratio was lowered by fewer shared sequences. Fewer insertions were carried by abundant cord blood beta clonotypes, a similar but weaker trend appeared in young adult naive repertoires, and no such trend appeared in memory repertoires.

Only healthy Caucasian donors were included. Three pairs of female monozygotic twins, all aged roughly 18 to 29 years, made up the twin cohort. CD4+ and CD8+ T cell populations were isolated with positive isolation kits from Invitrogen. To prepare the library, 5' RACE was applied. Data came from an Illumina HiSeq 2000. Template switching introduced a universal primer binding site; the final cDNA contained a unique molecular identifier, enabling accurate counting of TCR cDNA molecules. Specific primers in the conserved constant-segment region were used to synthesize first-strand cDNA for the TCR alpha and beta chains. To control for contamination, every cDNA library carried two barcodes: a SMART-Mk sample barcode plus Illumina barcodes. Two successive PCR steps introduced TruSeq adapter sequences along with Illumina sample barcodes. The Illumina HiSeq platform was used with custom primers to sequence TCR alpha and beta cDNA libraries. The original methods were these. MiGEC processed the raw reads to extract unique molecular identifiers, while MiXCR was used to determine the CDR3 positions. For each individual, recombination models were inferred using an EM algorithm with the repgenHMM and IGoR tools. The tcR package in R was used for shared clonotype analysis, with sharing normalized by the product of cloneset sizes. To study raw recombination free of thymic and clonal selection effects, out-of-frame nonproductive sequences were analyzed. The raw public reads went through TCRdb reprocessing: fastp at Q25, MiXCR clone calling, in-frame beta chains kept. Rows with one shared CDR3 protein collapse into an entry with the most common genes and DNA. In this record, the V and J calls reflect TCRdb's handling and not the investigators' own analysis. The sample table shows hundreds of thousands of distinct CDR3 sequences, and approximately 24% are seen once. The ten largest clones capture roughly 2.8% of the sample.

In the germline V gene, CDR1 corresponds to SGHVS and CDR2 to FQNEAQ. The V end loses 2 bases and the J end loses 1 base, and a stretch of 8 bases separates them. Including cysteine and phenylalanine, the CDR3 has 14 amino acids. Only CDR3 DNA remains: 42 bases, in frame from the first base. About this clonotype itself: Its cognate antigen has yet to be identified. Base qualities are not provided; no much larger clone lies one nucleotide away.

These data are also associated with another study on T cells expressing NK-cell markers. As described in the second report: TCR beta-chain repertoires were profiled in sorted CD3+CD56+NKG2C+, CD3+CD56+NKG2C- and CD3+CD56-NKG2C+ T-cell subsets from seven or eight donors. Among the eight sequenced donors, only one was HCMV-seronegative, while the other seven were HCMV-seropositive. In several experiments an anti-gammadeltaTCR antibody was added to restrict sorting to alphabetaTCR-expressing T cells. For roughly 6 donors, the dominant CD3+CD56+NKG2C+ clonotypes were among the top 10 CD8+ clonotypes and accounted for about 1.0-7.5% of CD8+ T cells. Those dominant clonotypes were again the most abundant among CD3+CD56-NKG2C+ cells in a few donors, at roughly 25-60.1%. Whether the expanded NKG2C-expressing T cell clones were specific for HCMV antigens remained unclear. Randomly selected healthy volunteers, three men and five women, were used as the eight sequenced donors. HCMV serostatus was determined by detecting HCMV-specific IgG in serum with a commercial ELISA kit. MIGEC handled demultiplexing of the reads and grouping by UMI, while MiTCR was used to assemble and quantify clonotypes. To remove erroneous sequences, TCR cDNA sequences were retained only when supported by two or more reads. The tcR package was used for downstream repertoire analysis, with clonotypes matched between fractions based on CDR3 nucleotide sequence plus V segment. Antigen specificity was annotated against VDJdb with VDJmatch, allowing one amino acid substitution in CDR3.

The source is a woman aged 18-35 years in good health. Input material: CD4+ T cells sorted from blood. Recombination joined TRBV7-8 with TRBJ1-1, with the D gene not confidently named. The CDR3 region: CASSLRVPNTEAFF. The bases read TGTGCCAGCAGCTTAAGGGTCCCGAACACTGAAGCTTTCTTT.